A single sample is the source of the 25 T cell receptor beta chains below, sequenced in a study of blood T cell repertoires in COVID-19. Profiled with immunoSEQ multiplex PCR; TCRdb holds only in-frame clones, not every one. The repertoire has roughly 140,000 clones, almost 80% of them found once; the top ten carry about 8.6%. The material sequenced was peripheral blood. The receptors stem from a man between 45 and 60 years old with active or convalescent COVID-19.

The CDR3 sequence: CASSLDSRGTDTQYF. The CDR3 DNA is TGTGCCAGCAGCTTAGACAGCAGAGGCACAGATACGCAGTATTTT. This chain links TRBV11-1 with TRBJ2-3; D uncertain. Germline V gene data show CDR1 as SGHAT and CDR2 as FQDESV (reference sequence). The CDR3 length is 15 residues. The V and J ends lost 1 base and 1 base respectively, with 9 bases between them.

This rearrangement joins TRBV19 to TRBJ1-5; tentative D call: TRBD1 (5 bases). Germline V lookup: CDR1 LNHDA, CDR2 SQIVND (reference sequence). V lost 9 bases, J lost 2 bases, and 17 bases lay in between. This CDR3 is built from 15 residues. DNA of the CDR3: TGTGCCAGCAAAAAGGACCCGGGGGGCAATCAGCCCCAGCATTTT. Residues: CASKKDPGGNQPQHF.

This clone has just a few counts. CDR3 nucleotides: TGTGCCAGCAGCCAAGGTATGGGGGGCATTCAGTACTTC. This gives the protein CASSQGMGGIQYF. The J gene is TRBJ2-4, the V gene TRBV4-2; possible D gene TRBD2, 6 bases. The germline gives CDR1 LGHNA, CDR2 YNFKEQ. The CDR3 sequence is 13 residues long. The V and J ends lost 1 base and 9 bases respectively, with 10 bases between them.

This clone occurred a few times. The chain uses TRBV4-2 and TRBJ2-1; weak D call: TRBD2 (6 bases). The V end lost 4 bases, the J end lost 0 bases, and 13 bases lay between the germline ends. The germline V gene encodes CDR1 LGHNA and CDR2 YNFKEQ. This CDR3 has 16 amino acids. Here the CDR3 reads CASSRGGGYSYNEQFF. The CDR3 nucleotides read TGTGCCAGCAGCCGGGGAGGCGGCTACTCCTACAATGAGCAGTTCTTC.

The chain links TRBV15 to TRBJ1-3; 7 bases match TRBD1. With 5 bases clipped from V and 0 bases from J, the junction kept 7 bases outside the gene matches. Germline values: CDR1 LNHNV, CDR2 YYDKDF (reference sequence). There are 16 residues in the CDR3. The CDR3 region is CATSPPGQHSGNTIYF. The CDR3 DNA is TGTGCCACCAGCCCCCCGGGACAGCACTCTGGAAACACCATATATTTT.

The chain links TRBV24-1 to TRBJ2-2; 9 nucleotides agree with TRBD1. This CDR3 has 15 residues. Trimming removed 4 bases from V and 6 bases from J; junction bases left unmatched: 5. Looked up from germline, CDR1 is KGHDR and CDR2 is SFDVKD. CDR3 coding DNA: TGTGCCACCAGTGACAGGGACAGGGAAGCCGGGGAGCTGTTTTTT. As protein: CATSDRDREAGELFF.

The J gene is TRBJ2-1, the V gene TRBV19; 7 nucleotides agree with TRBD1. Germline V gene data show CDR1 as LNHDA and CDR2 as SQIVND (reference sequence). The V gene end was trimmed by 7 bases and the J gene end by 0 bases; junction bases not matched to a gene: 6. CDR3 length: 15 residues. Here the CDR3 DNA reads TGTGCCAGTACCCCCAGGGGGAGCTCCTACAATGAGCAGTTCTTC. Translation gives CASTPRGSSYNEQFF.

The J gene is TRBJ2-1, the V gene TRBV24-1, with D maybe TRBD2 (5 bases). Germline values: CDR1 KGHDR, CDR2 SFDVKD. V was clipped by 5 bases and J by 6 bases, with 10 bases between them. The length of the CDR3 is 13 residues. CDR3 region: CATSAPGFNEQFF. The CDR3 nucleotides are TGTGCCACCAGTGCTCCGGGGTTCAATGAGCAGTTCTTC.

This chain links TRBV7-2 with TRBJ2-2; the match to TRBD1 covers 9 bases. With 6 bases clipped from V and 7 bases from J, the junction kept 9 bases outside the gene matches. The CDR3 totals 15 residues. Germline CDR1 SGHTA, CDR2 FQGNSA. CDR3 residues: CASSNRGRGSGELFF. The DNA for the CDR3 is TGTGCCAGCAGTAACAGGGGGCGCGGGAGCGGGGAGCTGTTTTTT.

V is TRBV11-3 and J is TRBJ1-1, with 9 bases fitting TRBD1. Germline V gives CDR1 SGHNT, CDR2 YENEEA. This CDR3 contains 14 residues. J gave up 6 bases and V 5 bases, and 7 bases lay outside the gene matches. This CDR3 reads CASSTGQGTPEAFF. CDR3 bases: TGTGCCAGCAGCACCGGACAGGGGACCCCTGAAGCTTTCTTT.

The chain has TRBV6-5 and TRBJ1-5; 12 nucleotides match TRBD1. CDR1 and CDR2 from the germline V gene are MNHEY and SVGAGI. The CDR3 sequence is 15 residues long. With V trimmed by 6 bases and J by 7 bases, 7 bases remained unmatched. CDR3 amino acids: CASRVAGQGAQPQHF. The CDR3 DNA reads TGTGCCAGCAGGGTGGCGGGACAGGGGGCCCAGCCCCAGCATTTT.

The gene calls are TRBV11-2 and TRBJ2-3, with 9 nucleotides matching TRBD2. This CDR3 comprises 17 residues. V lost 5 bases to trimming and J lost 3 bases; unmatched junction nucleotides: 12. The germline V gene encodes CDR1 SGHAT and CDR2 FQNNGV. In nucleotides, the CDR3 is TGTGCCAGCAGCCGCGCGAGAGCGGGAGGTTTTACAGATACGCAGTATTTT. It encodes CASSRARAGGFTDTQYF.

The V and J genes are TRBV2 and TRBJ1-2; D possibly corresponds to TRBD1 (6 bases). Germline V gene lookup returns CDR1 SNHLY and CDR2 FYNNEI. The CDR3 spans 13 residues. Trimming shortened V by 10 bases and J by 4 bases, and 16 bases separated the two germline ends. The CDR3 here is CATTLTGSYGYTF. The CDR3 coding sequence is TGTGCCACCACCCTGACAGGAAGCTATGGCTACACCTTC.

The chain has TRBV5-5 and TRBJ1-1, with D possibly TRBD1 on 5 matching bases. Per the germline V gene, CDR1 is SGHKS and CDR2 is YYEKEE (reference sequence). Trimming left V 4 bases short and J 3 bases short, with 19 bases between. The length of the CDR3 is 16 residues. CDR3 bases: TGTGCCAGCAGCCCTGGAGGGGTGGGGGTTCACACTGAAGCTTTCTTT. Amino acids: CASSPGGVGVHTEAFF.

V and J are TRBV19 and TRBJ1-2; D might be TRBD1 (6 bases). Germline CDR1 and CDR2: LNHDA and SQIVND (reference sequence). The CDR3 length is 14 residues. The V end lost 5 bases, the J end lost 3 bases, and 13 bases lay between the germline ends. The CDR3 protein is CASSSTGRYYGYTF. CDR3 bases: TGTGCCAGTAGTTCCACAGGGCGGTACTATGGCTACACCTTC.

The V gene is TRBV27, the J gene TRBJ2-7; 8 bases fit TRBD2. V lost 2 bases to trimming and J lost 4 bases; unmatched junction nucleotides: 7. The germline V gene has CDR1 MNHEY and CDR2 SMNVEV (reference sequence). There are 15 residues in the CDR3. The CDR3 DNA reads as TGTGCCAGCAGTTTAGTCGGGACTAGAGATTACGAGCAGTACTTC. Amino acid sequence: CASSLVGTRDYEQYF.

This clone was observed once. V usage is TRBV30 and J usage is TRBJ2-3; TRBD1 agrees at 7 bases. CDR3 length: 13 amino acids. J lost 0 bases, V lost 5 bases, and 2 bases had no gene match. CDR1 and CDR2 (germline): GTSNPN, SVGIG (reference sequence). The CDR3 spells CAWGTASTDTQYF. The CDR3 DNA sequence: TGTGCCTGGGGGACAGCTAGCACAGATACGCAGTATTTT.

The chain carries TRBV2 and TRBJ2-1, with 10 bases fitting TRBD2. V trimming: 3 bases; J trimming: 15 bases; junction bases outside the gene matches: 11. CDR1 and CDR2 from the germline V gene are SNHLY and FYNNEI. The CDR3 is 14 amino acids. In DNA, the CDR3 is TGTGCCAGCAGTGAGCCTAGCGGGAGTGGGGGTCGGTTCTTC. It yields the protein CASSEPSGSGGRFF.

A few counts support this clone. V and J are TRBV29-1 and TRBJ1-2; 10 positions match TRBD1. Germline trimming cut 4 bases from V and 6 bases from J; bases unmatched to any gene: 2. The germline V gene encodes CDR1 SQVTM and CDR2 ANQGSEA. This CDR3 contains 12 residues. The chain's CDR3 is CSVATGGDGYTF. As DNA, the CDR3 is TGCAGCGTTGCGACAGGGGGCGATGGCTACACCTTC.

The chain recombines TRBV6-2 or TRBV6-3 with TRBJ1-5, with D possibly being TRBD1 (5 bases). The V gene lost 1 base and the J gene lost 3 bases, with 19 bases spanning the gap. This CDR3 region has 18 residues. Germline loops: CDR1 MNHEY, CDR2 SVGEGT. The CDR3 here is CASSYWAGSPRINQPQHF. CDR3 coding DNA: TGTGCCAGCAGTTACTGGGCAGGGTCCCCTCGAATCAATCAGCCCCAGCATTTT.

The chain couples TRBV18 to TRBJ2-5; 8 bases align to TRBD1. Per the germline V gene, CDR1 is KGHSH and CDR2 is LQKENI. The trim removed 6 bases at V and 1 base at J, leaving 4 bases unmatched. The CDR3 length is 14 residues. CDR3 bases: TGTGCCAGCTCTCTCGACAGGGGCCAAGAGACCCAGTACTTC. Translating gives CASSLDRGQETQYF.

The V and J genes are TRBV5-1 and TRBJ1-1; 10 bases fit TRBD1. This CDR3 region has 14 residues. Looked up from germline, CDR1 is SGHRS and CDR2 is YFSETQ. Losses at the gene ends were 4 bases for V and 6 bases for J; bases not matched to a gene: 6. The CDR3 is CASSLGQGFSEAFF. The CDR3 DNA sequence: TGCGCCAGCAGCCTGGGACAGGGGTTCTCTGAAGCTTTCTTT.

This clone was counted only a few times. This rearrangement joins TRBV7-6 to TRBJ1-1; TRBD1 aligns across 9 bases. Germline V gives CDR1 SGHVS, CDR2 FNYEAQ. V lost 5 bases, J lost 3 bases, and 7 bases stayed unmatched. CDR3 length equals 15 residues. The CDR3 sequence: CASSRNRGRDTEAFF. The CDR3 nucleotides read TGTGCCAGCAGCAGAAACAGGGGGCGGGACACTGAAGCTTTCTTT.

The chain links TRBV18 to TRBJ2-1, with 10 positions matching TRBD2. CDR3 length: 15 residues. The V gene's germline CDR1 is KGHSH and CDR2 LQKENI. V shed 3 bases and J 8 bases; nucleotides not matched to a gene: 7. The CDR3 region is CASSPRASGSDEQFF. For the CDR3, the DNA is TGTGCCAGCTCACCGCGGGCTAGCGGGAGCGATGAGCAGTTCTTC.

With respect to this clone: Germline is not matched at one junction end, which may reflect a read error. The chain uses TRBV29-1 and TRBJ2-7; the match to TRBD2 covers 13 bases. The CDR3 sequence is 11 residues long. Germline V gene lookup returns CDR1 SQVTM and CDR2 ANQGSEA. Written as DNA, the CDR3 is TGCAGCGTCGGGACTAGCGGGACTGAGAACTTC. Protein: CSVGTSGTENF.